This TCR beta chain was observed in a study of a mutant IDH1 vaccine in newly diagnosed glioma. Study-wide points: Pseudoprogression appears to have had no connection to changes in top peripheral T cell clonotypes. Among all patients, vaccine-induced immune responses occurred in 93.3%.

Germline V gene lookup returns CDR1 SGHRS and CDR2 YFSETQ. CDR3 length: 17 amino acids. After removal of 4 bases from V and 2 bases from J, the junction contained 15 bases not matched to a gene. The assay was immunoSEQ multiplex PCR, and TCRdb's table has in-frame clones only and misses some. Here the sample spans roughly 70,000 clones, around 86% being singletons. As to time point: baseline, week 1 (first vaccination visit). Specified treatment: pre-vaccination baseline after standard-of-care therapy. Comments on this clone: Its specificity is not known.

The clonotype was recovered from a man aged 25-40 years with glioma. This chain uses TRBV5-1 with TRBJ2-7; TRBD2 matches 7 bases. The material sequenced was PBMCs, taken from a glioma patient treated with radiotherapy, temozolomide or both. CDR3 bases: TGCGCCAGCAGCCATCAGACCGGGACTACCTTCACCTACGAGCAGTACTTC. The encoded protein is CASSHQTGTTFTYEQYF.